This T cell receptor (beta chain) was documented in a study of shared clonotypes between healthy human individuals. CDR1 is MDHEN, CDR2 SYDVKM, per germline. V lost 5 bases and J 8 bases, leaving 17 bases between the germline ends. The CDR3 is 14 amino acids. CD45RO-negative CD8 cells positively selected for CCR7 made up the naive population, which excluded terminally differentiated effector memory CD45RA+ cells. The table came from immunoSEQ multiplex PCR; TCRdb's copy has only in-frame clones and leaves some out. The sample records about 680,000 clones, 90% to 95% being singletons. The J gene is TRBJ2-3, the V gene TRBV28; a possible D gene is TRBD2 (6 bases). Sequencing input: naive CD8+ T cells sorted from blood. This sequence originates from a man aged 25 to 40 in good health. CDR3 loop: CASSPRLEPGTQYF. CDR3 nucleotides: TGTGCCAGCAGTCCGAGACTAGAACCCGGTACGCAGTATTTT. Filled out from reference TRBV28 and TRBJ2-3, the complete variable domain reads DVKVTQSSRYLVKRTGEKVFLECVQDMDHENMFWYRQDPGLGLRLIYFSYDVKMKEKGDIPEGYSVSREKKERFSLILESASTNQTSMYLCASSPRLEPGTQYFGPGTRLTVL.